This T cell receptor (beta chain) appears in the sequencing data of a study of radiotherapy plus CTLA-4 blockade in lung cancer. Study as a whole: Patients showed objective responses in about 20% of cases and disease control in 31%.

CDR3 size: 12 residues. The V gene lost 1 base and the J gene lost 11 bases, with 11 bases spanning the gap. CDR1 and CDR2 (germline): SGHNT, YYREEE (reference sequence). Study-wide findings and caveats: Per reports, early blood T cell clone dynamics, plus interferon-beta, forecast response most strongly. Blood-borne expansion of tumor-derived TCR clones followed radiotherapy plus ipilimumab.

In chemo-refractory metastatic non-small-cell lung cancer, patients got ipilimumab CTLA-4 blockade together with focal radiation. This clone has a single count. Its antigen remains unknown. Assay: immunoSEQ multiplex PCR; the TCRdb copy retains only in-frame clones and omits some. The sample carries around 110,000 clones, around 84% recorded once. This material consisted of peripheral blood, taken from a patient treated with radiotherapy plus ipilimumab. This sequence joins TRBV5-4 and TRBJ2-3, with D perhaps TRBD1 (5 bases). This clonotype was obtained from a human donor with non-small cell lung cancer that progressed on radiotherapy plus ipilimumab. Some clones in this sample may be carry-over from other donors' samples. The CDR3 here is CASSLSQGWQYF. CDR3 bases: TGTGCCAGCAGCTTGAGTCAGGGCTGGCAGTATTTT.